Listed below are T cell receptor beta chains from one sample, sequenced in a study of T cells in Graves' hyperthyroidism and ophthalmopathy. TCRdb re-called the multiplex PCR reads through MiXCR, storing one row per CDR3 protein. Among 600,000 to 750,000 distinct CDR3 sequences, 17% were seen once, and the ten largest hold around 15%. The source material was blood. These receptors all come from a man between 50 and 59 years old with Graves' hyperthyroidism. CDR3s include the opening cysteine and the closing phenylalanine or tryptophan. Fields, in order: CDR3 length, V gene, J gene, D gene, clone size, CDR3 protein, CDR3 DNA. The D gene is left open where the match is weak. For some rows the clone size is stated as once, few or many, or as a class when expanded; others skip it.

>12|TRBV28|TRBJ1-1|.|many
CASLRWTTEAFF
TGTGCCAGCTTAAGGTGGACCACTGAAGCTTTCTTT
>15|TRBV19|TRBJ2-1|TRBD1|.
CASSPRDRVGNEQFF
TGTGCCAGTAGTCCCCGGGACAGAGTGGGGAATGAGCAGTTCTTC
>19|TRBV5-1|TRBJ2-2|TRBD2|.
CASSLGVGLAGDPTGELFF
TGCGCCAGCAGCTTGGGCGTGGGACTAGCGGGAGATCCAACCGGGGAGCTGTTTTTT
>16|TRBV7-6|TRBJ2-7|TRBD2|many
CASSLFGTSPSSEQYF
TGTGCCAGCAGCTTGTTCGGGACTAGTCCGTCTAGCGAGCAGTACTTC
>14|TRBV20-1|TRBJ2-4|.|.
CSSSGWSAKSIQYF
TGCAGTTCCTCCGGCTGGTCCGCCAAAAGCATTCAGTACTTC
>17|TRBV5-1|TRBJ2-5|TRBD2|.
CASSLTGTSGTGETQYF
TGCGCCAGCAGCTTGACCGGGACTAGCGGGACAGGGGAGACCCAGTACTTC
>15|TRBV7-9|TRBJ2-5|TRBD2|.
CASSAGLASQETQYF
TGTGCCAGCAGCGCGGGACTAGCGTCCCAAGAGACCCAGTACTTC
>14|TRBV6-1|TRBJ1-2|.|many
CASRPEILNYGYTF
TGTGCCAGCAGACCAGAGATACTTAACTATGGCTACACCTTC
>18|TRBV6-1|TRBJ2-6|TRBD2|few
CASSFQRGTSSGANVLTF
TGTGCCAGCAGTTTCCAGCGGGGGACTAGCTCTGGGGCCAACGTCCTGACTTTC
>14|TRBV7-3|TRBJ2-1|.|few
CASSFGGGGNEQFF
TGTGCCAGCAGCTTTGGGGGAGGGGGGAATGAGCAGTTCTTC
>12|TRBV29-1|TRBJ1-2|TRBD1|many
CSAGQGYYGYTF
TGCAGCGCCGGACAGGGGTACTATGGCTACACCTTC
>15|TRBV9|TRBJ2-3|.|.
CASSMAGRSSDTQYF
TGTGCCAGCAGTATGGCGGGGAGATCGTCAGATACGCAGTATTTT
>13|TRBV12-5|TRBJ1-1|.|many
CASQSDWNTEAFF
TGTGCTAGCCAGAGCGACTGGAACACTGAAGCTTTCTTT
>13|TRBV20-1|TRBJ2-7|TRBD1|few
CSAKTGTDYEQYF
TGCAGTGCTAAAACCGGGACAGACTACGAGCAGTACTTC
>14|TRBV18|TRBJ2-7|.|many
CASSPQDGAYEQYF
TGTGCCAGCTCACCCCAGGACGGGGCCTACGAGCAGTACTTC
>15|TRBV9|TRBJ2-1|TRBD2|many
CASSRRTSGDNEQFF
TGTGCCAGCAGTCGCCGTACTAGCGGGGACAATGAGCAGTTCTTC
>16|TRBV12-3/TRBV12-4|TRBJ1-5|TRBD1|many
CASSLAGTGGNQPQHF
TGTGCCAGCAGTTTAGCCGGGACAGGGGGCAATCAGCCCCAGCATTTT
>15|TRBV28|TRBJ1-5|TRBD1|.
CASTRDRISNQPQHF
TGTGCCAGCACCCGGGACAGAATATCCAATCAGCCCCAGCATTTT
>14|TRBV5-5|TRBJ2-7|.|.
CASSLNSGPGEQYF
TGTGCCAGCAGCTTAAACAGCGGCCCGGGCGAGCAGTACTTC
>11|TRBV5-1|TRBJ2-1|TRBD1|few
CASSPGQGQFF
TGCGCCAGCAGCCCCGGACAGGGGCAGTTCTTC
>12|TRBV5-1|TRBJ2-7|TRBD1|many
CASSPTGSEQYF
TGCGCCAGCAGCCCGACAGGGTCCGAGCAGTACTTC
>15|TRBV9|TRBJ2-1|TRBD1|.
CASSLRTGTYNEQFF
TGTGCCAGCAGCCTTAGGACAGGGACGTACAATGAGCAGTTCTTC
>12|TRBV28|TRBJ1-2|TRBD1|few
CASTTGRNGYTF
TGTGCCAGCACGACAGGGAGGAATGGCTACACCTTC
>19|TRBV27|TRBJ1-4|.|many
CASSLFALRGSATNEKLFF
TGTGCCAGCAGTTTATTCGCCCTGAGGGGAAGTGCAACTAATGAAAAACTGTTTTTT
>15|TRBV27|TRBJ2-3|TRBD2|many
CASSWTSGFTDTQYF
TGTGCCAGCAGTTGGACTAGCGGATTCACAGATACGCAGTATTTT
>14|TRBV6-1|TRBJ1-3|.|few
CASLGIHSGNTIYF
TGTGCCAGCCTGGGGATACACTCTGGAAACACCATATATTTT
>17|TRBV6-2/TRBV6-3|TRBJ2-1|.|many
CASSLLIAGSSYNEQFF
TGTGCCAGCAGCCTCTTGATTGCGGGATCCTCCTACAATGAGCAGTTCTTC
>18|TRBV7-2|TRBJ1-3|.|.
CASSLGSGGGISGNTIYF
TGTGCCAGCAGCTTAGGGTCTGGTGGGGGGATCTCTGGAAACACCATATATTTT
>15|TRBV2|TRBJ2-5|TRBD2|many
CASSGTSGNQETQYF
TGTGCCAGCAGTGGGACTAGCGGGAACCAAGAGACCCAGTACTTC
>16|TRBV2|TRBJ1-5|TRBD1|many
CASSVWYRGSNQPQHF
TGTGCCAGCAGTGTGTGGTACAGGGGGAGCAATCAGCCCCAGCATTTT
>18|TRBV30|TRBJ2-7|TRBD2|.
CAWSRGTGRTSGRFEQYF
TGTGCCTGGAGTAGGGGGACAGGAAGGACTAGCGGGAGGTTCGAGCAGTACTTC
>15|TRBV28|TRBJ2-5|TRBD1|.
CASGQGSVIQETQYF
TGTGCCAGCGGACAGGGTTCGGTCATCCAAGAGACCCAGTACTTC
>15|TRBV20-1|TRBJ2-7|.|few
CSARELNLNGDEQYF
TGCAGTGCTAGAGAACTTAATCTCAACGGGGACGAGCAGTACTTC
>15|TRBV7-8|TRBJ2-5|.|.
CASRKRRPNEETQYF
TGTGCCAGCCGCAAGCGTCGGCCCAACGAAGAGACCCAGTACTTC